A selection of T cell receptor beta chains follows, all from one sample in a study of shared clonotypes between healthy human individuals. The method was immunoSEQ multiplex PCR; TCRdb's version includes in-frame clones alone and lacks a portion of them. Seen here are about 2.1 million clones, 85% to 95% observed once, and the top ten hold 1.5% to 2%. Sequenced: naive CD8+ T cells from PBMCs. These receptors were collected from a man aged 18 to 29 in good health. Some clones in this sample may be carry-over from other donors' samples. CDR3s leave out the opening cysteine and the closing phenylalanine or tryptophan. The order of the fields is CDR3 protein, J gene, V gene.

cdr3_aa: ASSQDRSSYNEQF
j_call: TRBJ2-1
v_call: TRBV6-5

cdr3_aa: ASSFTGSDSSPLH
j_call: TRBJ1-6
v_call: TRBV6-5

cdr3_aa: ASSLGVGGSGYT
j_call: TRBJ1-2
v_call: TRBV5-1

cdr3_aa: ASSLALSRGETQY
j_call: TRBJ2-5
v_call: TRBV11-2

cdr3_aa: ASDREGLIDTQY
j_call: TRBJ2-3
v_call: TRBV5-6

cdr3_aa: ASSLGWGSPRDGYT
j_call: TRBJ1-2
v_call: TRBV5-1

cdr3_aa: ASSLGYNEQF
j_call: TRBJ2-1
v_call: TRBV7-9

cdr3_aa: ASSVVREAEAF
j_call: TRBJ1-1
v_call: TRBV9

cdr3_aa: ASSALRTGELF
j_call: TRBJ2-2
v_call: TRBV2

cdr3_aa: ASSPDRQFNEQY
j_call: TRBJ2-7
v_call: TRBV27

cdr3_aa: ASSPGGKESYGYT
j_call: TRBJ1-2
v_call: TRBV16

cdr3_aa: ATRDPGYEAF
j_call: TRBJ1-1
v_call: TRBV6-1

cdr3_aa: ASSPGPRGYTGELF
j_call: TRBJ2-2
v_call: TRBV14

cdr3_aa: ASSVAYNEQF
j_call: TRBJ2-1
v_call: TRBV9

cdr3_aa: ASSGTSGPTYEQY
j_call: TRBJ2-7
v_call: TRBV7-2

cdr3_aa: ASSLVTGGGSGNEQF
j_call: TRBJ2-1
v_call: TRBV7-8

cdr3_aa: ASSQLARVGYEQY
j_call: TRBJ2-7
v_call: TRBV7-9

cdr3_aa: ASSLVQGLNTGELF
j_call: TRBJ2-2
v_call: TRBV18

cdr3_aa: ASSRTNTEAF
j_call: TRBJ1-1
v_call: TRBV28

cdr3_aa: ASSKREGLGGELF
j_call: TRBJ2-2
v_call: TRBV6-6

cdr3_aa: ASSDGFRTQYQETQY
j_call: TRBJ2-5
v_call: TRBV2

cdr3_aa: ASSLDPSGSFDAYNEQF
j_call: TRBJ2-1
v_call: TRBV7-6

cdr3_aa: ASSPGLVTHNEQF
j_call: TRBJ2-1
v_call: TRBV11-3

cdr3_aa: ASTSSGPFVRSYNEQF
j_call: TRBJ2-1
v_call: TRBV27

cdr3_aa: ASSFVNTGELF
j_call: TRBJ2-2
v_call: TRBV13

cdr3_aa: ASSRLAARTGELF
j_call: TRBJ2-2
v_call: TRBV7-6

cdr3_aa: ASSLGGGGEQY
j_call: TRBJ2-7
v_call: TRBV5-6

cdr3_aa: ASSSGPQGQY
j_call: TRBJ2-7
v_call: TRBV27

cdr3_aa: ASSEAVTGPMVYGYT
j_call: TRBJ1-2
v_call: TRBV6-1

cdr3_aa: SVVGVLPEAF
j_call: TRBJ1-1
v_call: TRBV29-1

cdr3_aa: ASSLTDRGQNGYT
j_call: TRBJ1-2
v_call: TRBV28

cdr3_aa: ASSLSLAGGPNTQY
j_call: TRBJ2-3
v_call: TRBV9

cdr3_aa: ASSSRTSGNTDTQY
j_call: TRBJ2-3
v_call: TRBV5-1

cdr3_aa: ASSTPSGRGKRTDTQY
j_call: TRBJ2-3
v_call: TRBV21-1

cdr3_aa: SVALRVGGGNTIY
j_call: TRBJ1-3
v_call: TRBV29-1

cdr3_aa: ASSLRGRATDTQY
j_call: TRBJ2-3
v_call: TRBV27

cdr3_aa: ASSVGGGEQY
j_call: TRBJ2-7
v_call: TRBV9

cdr3_aa: ASRMTGYGQPQH
j_call: TRBJ1-5
v_call: TRBV28

cdr3_aa: ASSPQREGPGEQF
j_call: TRBJ2-1
v_call: TRBV27

cdr3_aa: ASSDRGNSNQPQH
j_call: TRBJ1-5
v_call: TRBV27

cdr3_aa: ASSIATGPYEQY
j_call: TRBJ2-7
v_call: TRBV19

cdr3_aa: ASSSRLGSQETQY
j_call: TRBJ2-5
v_call: TRBV7-9

cdr3_aa: ASSQEWLAGVYGTDTQY
j_call: TRBJ2-3
v_call: TRBV14

cdr3_aa: ATSRGQSGDEKLF
j_call: TRBJ1-4
v_call: TRBV15

cdr3_aa: ASSPPGQGVYEQY
j_call: TRBJ2-7
v_call: TRBV28

cdr3_aa: ASSSSGRSNEQF
j_call: TRBJ2-1
v_call: TRBV27

cdr3_aa: ASSHAETSPRSNEQF
j_call: TRBJ2-1
v_call: TRBV4-1

cdr3_aa: ASSLPGQGAREQY
j_call: TRBJ2-7
v_call: TRBV23-1

cdr3_aa: ASSSYRGSYEQY
j_call: TRBJ2-7
v_call: TRBV13

cdr3_aa: ATSVAGGLMYEQY
j_call: TRBJ2-7
v_call: TRBV15

cdr3_aa: ASSSPPGLAGTQELF
j_call: TRBJ2-2
v_call: TRBV7-6

cdr3_aa: ASSQDGEGPPFYNEQF
j_call: TRBJ2-1
v_call: TRBV4-1

cdr3_aa: ATGGGVGDTQY
j_call: TRBJ2-3
v_call: TRBV10-3

cdr3_aa: ASSQESRVYSPLH
j_call: TRBJ1-6
v_call: TRBV4-3

cdr3_aa: ASSYGLTYEQY
j_call: TRBJ2-7
v_call: TRBV27

cdr3_aa: ASSSGTPEQF
j_call: TRBJ2-1
v_call: TRBV7-9

cdr3_aa: ASSTRNQPQH
j_call: TRBJ1-5
v_call: TRBV25-1

cdr3_aa: ASSTPGLAGESSYNEQF
j_call: TRBJ2-1
v_call: TRBV28

cdr3_aa: ASSPAGTRAETQY
j_call: TRBJ2-5
v_call: TRBV9

cdr3_aa: ASSSRTEDFKTQY
j_call: TRBJ2-5
v_call: TRBV7-2